Below are 20 T cell receptor beta chains sequenced from a single sample in a study of OX40 agonist ivuxolimab in advanced cancers. Here immunoSEQ multiplex PCR was the method, and the copy in TCRdb shows in-frame clones only, minus some. The sample yields around 83,000 clones, roughly nine tenths seen once. The source was CD4+ or CD8+ T cells sorted from blood, collected in a trial of the OX40 agonist ivuxolimab. The receptors here all came from an adult with an advanced solid tumor such as melanoma, head and neck, liver or kidney cancer.

V gene TRBV2 combines with J gene TRBJ2-7, with TRBD2 matching 7 bases. Germline assignment: CDR1 SNHLY and CDR2 FYNNEI. Germline trimming cut 5 bases from V and 2 bases from J; bases unmatched to any gene: 6. The CDR3 extends over 14 amino acids. The CDR3 is CASSPRRETYEQYF. Here the CDR3 DNA reads TGTGCCAGCAGTCCGCGGCGGGAGACCTACGAGCAGTACTTC.

The chain carries TRBV2 and TRBJ2-7, with D unclear. V was trimmed by 2 bases and J by 2 bases, leaving 1 base between them. The germline CDR1 and CDR2 sequences are SNHLY and FYNNEI. CDR3 length: 11 residues. This CDR3 reads CASSEPYEQYF. The CDR3 nucleotides are TGTGCCAGCAGTGAACCCTACGAGCAGTACTTC.

This rearrangement joins TRBV10-3 to TRBJ2-6, with a possible D match to TRBD1 (5 bases). Germline V lookup: CDR1 ENHRY, CDR2 SYGVKD. V lost 0 bases and J lost 3, with 9 bases in between. This CDR3 contains 16 residues. CDR3 nucleotides: TGTGCCATCAGTGAGTCGCTAGGGGTTGGGGCCAACGTCCTGACTTTC. This encodes CAISESLGVGANVLTF.

The rearrangement uses TRBV11-2 and TRBJ2-2; tentatively, D is TRBD2 (7 bases). V gave up 7 bases and J gave up 0 bases, with 15 bases separating them. The germline gives CDR1 SGHAT, CDR2 FQNNGV. The CDR3 has 16 amino acids. The CDR3 DNA sequence: TGTGCCAGCACCCTCTTAGGGGGGGCGAACACCGGGGAGCTGTTTTTT. It is translated as CASTLLGGANTGELFF.

The J gene is TRBJ2-7, the V gene TRBV5-1; 9 bases agree with TRBD2. V was clipped by 0 bases and J by 6 bases; unmatched bases: 13. Germline CDR1 SGHRS, CDR2 YFSETQ. CDR3 size: 17 residues. The CDR3 DNA sequence: TGCGCCAGCAGCTTGGGGTCATCGAGAACTAGCGGGCTCGAGCAGTACTTC. It yields the protein CASSLGSSRTSGLEQYF.

The chain recombines TRBV6-6 with TRBJ2-6; a weak D match, TRBD1 (5 bases). The germline gives CDR1 MNHNY, CDR2 SVGAGI (reference sequence). There are 16 residues in the CDR3. Trimming stripped 8 bases from V and 0 bases from J, with 14 bases between. This chain's CDR3 is CASRDSLDSGANVLTF. The CDR3 nucleotides read TGTGCCAGCCGCGACAGTCTTGACTCTGGGGCCAACGTCCTGACTTTC.

V usage is TRBV19 and J usage is TRBJ2-1; 9 positions match TRBD2. The J segment lost 6 bases and the V segment lost 1 base, leaving 7 bases of the junction unmatched. The CDR3 is 16 amino acids. Looked up from germline, CDR1 is LNHDA and CDR2 is SQIVND (reference sequence). CDR3 sequence (DNA): TGTGCCAGTAGTATAGGGCGGGGGGGCCCTGGCAATGAGCAGTTCTTC. Encoded protein: CASSIGRGGPGNEQFF.

The CDR3, as DNA: TGTGCCAGCCAGAACAGGGTCTACGAGCAGTACTTC. Translating it yields CASQNRVYEQYF. This chain connects TRBV28 to TRBJ2-7; D perhaps matches TRBD1 (6 bases). Trimming took off 8 bases at V and 3 bases at J, with 11 bases between the two ends. The CDR3 has 12 amino acids. Germline CDR1 MDHEN, CDR2 SYDVKM.

V is TRBV6-4 and J is TRBJ2-2; TRBD1 might be the D (6 bases). Germline CDR1 reads MRHNA; CDR2 reads SNTAGT. The CDR3 is 15 amino acids. Trimming removed 5 bases from V and 0 bases from J, with 10 bases in between. The CDR3 DNA reads as TGTGCCAGCAGTTTAGACAGGACGAACACCGGGGAGCTGTTTTTT. Translating gives CASSLDRTNTGELFF.

The chain carries TRBV7-9 and TRBJ1-1; no clear D gene. Germline loops: CDR1 SEHNR, CDR2 FQNEAQ (reference sequence). With 8 bases removed from V and 1 base from J, the gap between germline ends came to 11 bases. CDR3 length: 13 residues. CDR3 sequence (DNA): TGTGCCAGCTATGGACTGCCGAACACTGAAGCTTTCTTT. Its protein is CASYGLPNTEAFF.

This clone appeared a few times. The CDR3 reads CASTPLLGSPLHF. CDR3 coding DNA: TGTGCCAGCACTCCCCTGCTGGGTTCACCCCTCCACTTT. This sequence joins TRBV2 and TRBJ1-6; no reliable D call. This CDR3 is built from 13 residues. V was clipped by 7 bases and J by 9 bases, with 13 bases between them. Germline V lookup: CDR1 SNHLY, CDR2 FYNNEI. The full variable domain, rest sourced from reference TRBV2 and TRBJ1-6, is EPEVTQTPSHQVTQMGQEVILRCVPISNHLYFYWYRQILGQKVEFLVSFYNNEISEKSEIFDDQFSVERPDGSNFTLKIRSTKLEDSAMYFCASTPLLGSPLHFGNGTRLTVT.

The chain combines TRBV28 with TRBJ1-2; D perhaps matches TRBD1 (5 bases). The CDR3 sequence is 13 residues long. Germline V gives CDR1 MDHEN, CDR2 SYDVKM. Trimming removed 6 bases from V and 4 bases from J, with 12 bases in between. The CDR3, as DNA: TGTGCCAGCAGCCCGTACGGGGCCTATGGCTACACCTTC. Translating gives CASSPYGAYGYTF.

This clone was counted only a few times. This chain links TRBV27 with TRBJ2-1; perhaps TRBD2 as D (6 bases). Germline V gene lookup returns CDR1 MNHEY and CDR2 SMNVEV (reference sequence). The CDR3 runs to 13 residues. With 5 bases removed from V and 8 bases from J, the gap between germline ends came to 13 bases. CDR3: CASSTAGRYEQFF. The CDR3 coding sequence is TGTGCCAGCAGTACCGCGGGGAGGTATGAGCAGTTCTTC.

The J gene is TRBJ2-7, the V gene TRBV28, with D perhaps TRBD1 (5 bases). Germline V gene sequence: CDR1 MDHEN, CDR2 SYDVKM. The CDR3 has 14 residues. Trimming took 5 bases from V and 0 from J, leaving 11 bases between them. The CDR3: CASSLQTASYEQYF. In nucleotides, the CDR3 is TGTGCCAGCAGTCTCCAGACAGCCTCCTACGAGCAGTACTTC.

The chain combines TRBV6-6 with TRBJ2-5; the match to TRBD2 covers 13 bases. The CDR3 contains 16 residues. J gave up 4 bases and V 2 bases, and 4 bases lay outside the gene matches. CDR1 and CDR2 from the germline V gene are MNHNY and SVGAGI (reference sequence). CDR3 sequence (DNA): TGTGCCAGCAGTTACGGACTAGCGGGAGCGGTAGAGACCCAGTACTTC. Its translation: CASSYGLAGAVETQYF.

The chain has TRBV7-9 and TRBJ2-3, with 9 bases that match TRBD1. This CDR3 has 14 residues. Germline V gives CDR1 SEHNR, CDR2 FQNEAQ (reference sequence). J gave up 5 bases and V 5 bases, and 5 bases lay outside the gene matches. The CDR3 DNA sequence: TGTGCCAGCAGCACTAGGACAGGGGAAGATACGCAGTATTTT. This codes for CASSTRTGEDTQYF.

The chain joins TRBV30 to TRBJ1-1; D gene ambiguous. This CDR3 has 14 amino acids. Germline CDR1 reads GTSNPN; CDR2 reads SVGIG (reference sequence). Trimming left V 2 bases short and J 1 base short, with 11 bases between. CDR3 protein: CAWSKQTSNTEAFF. The DNA of the CDR3 is TGTGCCTGGAGTAAACAGACTTCGAACACTGAAGCTTTCTTT.

The chain uses TRBV4-3 and TRBJ2-1; TRBD2 aligns across 7 bases. There are 18 residues in the CDR3. Germline loops: CDR1 LGHNA, CDR2 YSLEER. V was clipped by 0 bases and J by 8 bases; unmatched bases: 16. In DNA form, the CDR3 reads TGCGCCAGCAGCCAAGATCGGATCTTCGCGGGAGTTAGCGATGAGCAGTTCTTC. This gives the protein CASSQDRIFAGVSDEQFF.

This CDR3 is CASSSHKTSGVLAYNEQFF. Here the CDR3 DNA reads TGCGCCAGCAGCTCGCACAAGACTAGCGGAGTGCTCGCCTACAATGAGCAGTTCTTC. The gene calls are TRBV5-1 and TRBJ2-1; 9 nucleotides agree with TRBD2. The germline CDR1 and CDR2 sequences are SGHRS and YFSETQ. CDR3 length equals 19 residues. Trimming took 3 bases from V and 2 from J; bases not matched to a gene: 15.

The chain employs TRBV28 and TRBJ2-4; D perhaps matches TRBD2 (6 bases). Trimming removed 1 base from V and 0 bases from J, with 10 bases in between. The CDR3 has 16 amino acids. The germline gives CDR1 MDHEN, CDR2 SYDVKM. CDR3 amino acids: CASSLYQGLAKNIQYF. For the CDR3, the DNA is TGTGCCAGCAGTTTATACCAGGGACTAGCCAAAAACATTCAGTACTTC. The full variable domain, with the rest looked up from reference TRBV28 and TRBJ2-4, is DVKVTQSSRYLVKRTGEKVFLECVQDMDHENMFWYRQDPGLGLRLIYFSYDVKMKEKGDIPEGYSVSREKKERFSLILESASTNQTSMYLCASSLYQGLAKNIQYFGAGTRLSVL.